This entry describes one T cell receptor beta chain. The sample originates from a study of T cells after somatic rescue of genetic block. J lost 1 base, V lost 4 bases, and 6 bases had no gene match. Germline V gives CDR1 PRHDT, CDR2 FYEKMQ (reference sequence). The CDR3 contains 15 residues. Only in-frame clones appear in the TCRdb table, and some are missing; sequencing was by immunoSEQ multiplex PCR. The sample lists about 67,000 clones; just over 90% were seen once. This receptor was taken from a man aged 35 to 55. Sequencing was carried out using peripheral blood mononuclear cells (PBMCs). This chain connects TRBV13 to TRBJ2-7; TRBD1 matches at 8 bases. CDR3 sequence (DNA): TGTGCCAGCAGCTCGCCGGACAGGGCTTCCTACGAGCAGTACTTC. This sequence encodes CASSSPDRASYEQYF.